Listed here are 15 T cell receptor beta chains from one sample, sequenced in a study of shared clonotypes between healthy human individuals (dated by TCRdb to the early 2020s). Receptor libraries were prepared by the immunoSEQ multiplex PCR assay. Not all clones reach the TCRdb copy of this immuneACCESS table, which keeps in-frame sequences only. Checked studies attribute under half of the gap to unresolved V genes and leave the rest unexplained. Within this sample are roughly 2,500,000 clones, with under 95% of them counted one time only. The ten largest make up approximately 0.36% of the sample. The sequenced sample consisted of naive CD4+ T cells from PBMCs. Per the publication, the cell subset or site label means: CD45RA+ positively selected. The receptors derive from a man younger than 35 in good health. Some clones in this sample may be carry-over from other donors' samples.

On this clone: Other DNA sequences in this sample translate to the same CDR3. The chain uses TRBV6-5 and TRBJ1-3; TRBD1 is a possible D gene (6 bases). CDR1 MNHEY and CDR2 SVGAGI come from the germline V gene. CDR3 length: 15 residues. V was pared by 3 bases and J by 1 base, with 10 bases between. The CDR3 loop is CASSYSRGSGNTIYF. In nucleotides, the CDR3 is TGTGCCAGCAGTTATTCCAGGGGTTCTGGAAACACCATATATTTT.

The rearrangement joins TRBV7-9 to TRBJ2-5; TRBD2 might be the D (6 bases). The CDR3 has 15 residues. The germline V and J ends were trimmed by 3 bases and 3 bases, with 14 bases remaining between them. CDR1 SEHNR and CDR2 FQNEAQ come from the germline V gene (reference sequence). DNA of the CDR3: TGTGCCAGCAGCTTTAGGGACTGGGGGGAAGAGACCCAGTACTTC. This sequence encodes CASSFRDWGEETQYF. The whole variable domain, remainder taken from reference TRBV7-9 and TRBJ2-5, is DTGVSQNPRHKITKRGQNVTFRCDPISEHNRLYWYRQTLGQGPEFLTYFQNEAQLEKSRLLSDRFSAERPKGSFSTLEIQRTEQGDSAMYLCASSFRDWGEETQYFGPGTRLLVL.

This clone is a singleton in its sample. The chain links TRBV4-1 to TRBJ2-7, with D possibly being TRBD1 (5 bases). Germline-derived CDR1 and CDR2 are MGHRA and YSYEKL. V lost 0 bases and J lost 2, with 23 bases in between. The CDR3 is 19 amino acids. The CDR3 loop reads CASSQEKLLGAPGPYEQYF. The CDR3, as DNA: TGCGCCAGCAGCCAAGAAAAACTCTTAGGGGCTCCTGGGCCCTACGAGCAGTACTTC.

The V gene is TRBV5-4, the J gene TRBJ2-7; no definite D call. V lost 2 bases, J lost 3 bases, and 15 bases lay in between. This CDR3 comprises 15 residues. CDR1 is SGHNT and CDR2 is YYREEE in the germline V gene (reference sequence). CDR3 in amino acids: CASSLPGWQSYEQYF. The CDR3 DNA reads TGTGCCAGCAGCTTACCGGGTTGGCAGAGCTACGAGCAGTACTTC.

The chain carries TRBV7-3 and TRBJ2-1; perhaps D is TRBD1 or TRBD2 (5 bases each). Deletions cut 1 base from V and 9 bases from J, with 19 bases between. The length of the CDR3 is 16 residues. Germline CDR1 and CDR2: SGHTA and FQGTGA. Here the CDR3 reads CASSLKGPSRAIEQFF. Here the CDR3 DNA reads TGTGCCAGCAGCTTAAAGGGACCTAGCCGGGCTATTGAGCAGTTCTTC.

This clone has a single count. The V gene is TRBV28, the J gene TRBJ2-2; 9 nucleotides match TRBD1. The V and J ends lost 6 bases and 4 bases, in that order; junction bases with no gene match: 6. This CDR3 spans 15 amino acids. Germline CDR1 and CDR2: MDHEN and SYDVKM. CDR3 DNA: TGTGCCAGCAGGCACTGGGACAGGGCCACCGGGGAGCTGTTTTTT. Translation: CASRHWDRATGELFF.

V and J are TRBV4-2 and TRBJ2-3; 10 nucleotides match TRBD2. Germline V lookup: CDR1 LGHNA, CDR2 YNFKEQ. The V segment lost 4 bases and the J segment 3 bases; nucleotides outside the gene matches: 4. The CDR3 has 15 residues. CDR3 bases: TGTGCCAGCAGCCCCTTTAGCGGGAGGACAGATACGCAGTATTTT. It translates to CASSPFSGRTDTQYF.

V gene TRBV9 combines with J gene TRBJ1-1; the match to TRBD1 covers 7 bases. J gave up 4 bases and V 4 bases, and 10 bases lay outside the gene matches. Per the germline V gene, CDR1 is SGDLS and CDR2 is YYNGEE. The CDR3 length is 15 residues. The DNA of the CDR3 is TGTGCCAGCAGCCCGAATACAGGGGTGGCCACTGAAGCTTTCTTT. It specifies CASSPNTGVATEAFF.

The V gene is TRBV5-8, the J gene TRBJ2-3, with D uncertain. The CDR3 is made up of 15 amino acids. The V gene lost 0 bases and the J gene lost 8 bases, with 16 bases spanning the gap. In germline, CDR1 is SGHTS, CDR2 YDEGEE. CDR3 in DNA: TGTGCCAGCAGCTTGGCGCAGTATTCTAAGGGTACGCAGTATTTT. Protein sequence: CASSLAQYSKGTQYF.

Turning to this clone: The sample contains more than one DNA sequence encoding this CDR3. This chain uses TRBV5-1 with TRBJ2-3; D is unresolved. Germline CDR1 reads SGHRS; CDR2 reads YFSETQ. This CDR3 region has 14 residues. Trimming shortened V by 4 bases and J by 0 bases, and 9 bases separated the two germline ends. The CDR3: CASSSRLSTDTQYF. CDR3 coding DNA: TGCGCCAGCAGCAGCCGGCTCAGCACAGATACGCAGTATTTT.

In this sample, this clone turned up once. The CDR3 region has the DNA TGTGCCAGCAGCTCAGGCCTTGGAGGGGGTAGCAATCAGCCCCAGCATTTT. It specifies CASSSGLGGGSNQPQHF. The chain has TRBV7-8 and TRBJ1-5; D is perhaps TRBD1 (6 bases). Between the trimmed V and J ends, which lost 4 bases and 0 bases, there was a span of 16 bases. The CDR3 has 17 amino acids. From germline, CDR1 is SGHVS and CDR2 FQNEAQ.

This sequence joins TRBV29-1 and TRBJ1-2, with 7 bases lining up with TRBD1. Germline CDR1 and CDR2: SQVTM and ANQGSEA. This CDR3 has 15 amino acids. V was pared by 3 bases and J by 4 bases, with 11 bases of the junction left unmatched. CDR3 nucleotides: TGCAGCGTTGATACACCGGGACAGCCCTTCTATGGCTACACCTTC. Translated: CSVDTPGQPFYGYTF.

CDR3 protein: CASRYRDGPTDIQYF. CDR3 sequence (DNA): TGTGCCAGTAGATACAGGGATGGCCCTACGGACATTCAGTACTTC. This sequence joins TRBV19 and TRBJ2-4; perhaps TRBD1 as D (6 bases). This CDR3 contains 15 residues. Trimming pared 6 bases from V and 8 bases from J, leaving 20 bases between. Germline CDR1 reads LNHDA; CDR2 reads SQIVND (reference sequence).

The chain recombines TRBV4-2 with TRBJ1-1; no firm D call. The CDR3 spans 14 residues. Germline CDR1 is LGHNA and CDR2 is YNFKEQ. The V end lost 0 bases, the J end lost 11 bases, and 16 bases lay between the germline ends. CDR3 amino acids: CASSQEWSGRRAFF. In DNA, the CDR3 is TGTGCCAGCAGCCAAGAGTGGTCAGGTCGGCGGGCTTTCTTT.

This rearrangement joins TRBV18 to TRBJ2-1; 7 bases are shared with TRBD2. Germline trimming cut 4 bases from V and 3 bases from J; bases unmatched to any gene: 3. In germline, CDR1 is KGHSH, CDR2 LQKENI. CDR3 length: 14 residues. In nucleotides, the CDR3 is TGTGCCAGCTCACAGCTAGCGGTCTACAATGAGCAGTTCTTC. Protein: CASSQLAVYNEQFF. The full variable domain, with the rest looked up from reference TRBV18 and TRBJ2-1, is NAGVMQNPRHLVRRRGQEARLRCSPMKGHSHVYWYRQLPEEGLKFMVYLQKENIIDESGMPKERFSAEFPKEGPSILRIQQVVRGDSAAYFCASSQLAVYNEQFFGPGTRLTVL.